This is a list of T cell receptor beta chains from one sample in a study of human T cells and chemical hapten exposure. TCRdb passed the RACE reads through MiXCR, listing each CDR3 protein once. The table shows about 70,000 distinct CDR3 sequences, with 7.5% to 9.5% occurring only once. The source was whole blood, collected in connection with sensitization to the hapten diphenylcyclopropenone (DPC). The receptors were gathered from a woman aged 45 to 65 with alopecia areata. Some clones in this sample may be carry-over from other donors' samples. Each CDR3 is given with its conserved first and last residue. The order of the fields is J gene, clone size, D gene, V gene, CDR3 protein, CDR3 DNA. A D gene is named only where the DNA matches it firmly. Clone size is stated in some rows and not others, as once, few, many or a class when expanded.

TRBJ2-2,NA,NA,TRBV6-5,CASRLGGATSGELFF,TGTGCCAGCAGACTGGGGGGGGCTACCTCCGGGGAGCTGTTTTTT
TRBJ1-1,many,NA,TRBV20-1,CSARENGIEAFF,TGCAGTGCTAGAGAAAACGGGATTGAAGCTTTCTTT
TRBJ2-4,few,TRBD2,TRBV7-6,CASSPRVAASGRENIQYF,TGTGCCAGCAGCCCCCGAGTGGCGGCTAGCGGGAGGGAGAACATTCAGTACTTC
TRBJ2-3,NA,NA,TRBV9,CASSEIISTDTQYF,TGTGCCAGCAGCGAGATTATTAGCACAGATACGCAGTATTTT
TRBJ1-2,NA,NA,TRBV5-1,CASGASEDGTWGYTF,TGCGCCAGCGGCGCCTCAGAGGACGGGACGTGGGGCTACACCTTC
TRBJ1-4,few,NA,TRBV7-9,CASSSTSHATNEKLFF,TGTGCCAGCAGCTCCACCAGCCACGCAACTAATGAAAAACTGTTTTTT
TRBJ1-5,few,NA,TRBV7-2,CASSVTRSGGQPQHF,TGTGCCAGCAGCGTCACAAGAAGTGGCGGTCAGCCCCAGCATTTT
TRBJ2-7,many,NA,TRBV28,CASRGIWKGSYEQYF,TGTGCCAGCAGGGGTATCTGGAAGGGTTCCTACGAGCAGTACTTC
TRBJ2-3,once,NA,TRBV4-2,CASSQDQDGTDTQYF,TGTGCCAGCAGCCAAGATCAGGATGGCACAGATACGCAGTATTTT
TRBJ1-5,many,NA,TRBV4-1,CASSQDQGQPQHF,TGCGCCAGCAGCCAAGATCAGGGACAGCCCCAGCATTTT
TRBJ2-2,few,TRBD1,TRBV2,CASSVDRAAANTGELFF,TGTGCCAGCAGTGTAGACAGGGCAGCGGCGAACACCGGGGAGCTGTTTTTT
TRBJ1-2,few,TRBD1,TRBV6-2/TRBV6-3,CASWDREAGYTF,TGTGCCAGCTGGGACAGGGAAGCTGGCTACACCTTC
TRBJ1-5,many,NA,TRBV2,CASSEFGPKHF,TGTGCCAGCAGTGAATTCGGACCGAAACATTTT
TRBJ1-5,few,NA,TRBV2,CASSESRVNQPQHF,TGTGCCAGCAGTGAAAGCAGGGTTAATCAGCCCCAGCATTTT
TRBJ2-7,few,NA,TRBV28,CASSLGGARYEQYF,TGTGCCAGCAGTTTAGGGGGGGCACGCTACGAGCAGTACTTC
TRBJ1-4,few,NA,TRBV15,CATSSPLGEGTNEKLFF,TGTGCCACCAGCAGTCCTCTAGGGGAGGGGACTAATGAAAAACTGTTTTTT